Below, 15 T cell receptor beta chains from the same sample are listed, as sequenced in a study of blood T cell repertoires in COVID-19. The repertoire was sequenced with immunoSEQ multiplex PCR; TCRdb's copy has only in-frame clones and lacks some. Here the sample spans roughly 55,000 clones, around 87% being singletons. The sequenced sample consisted of peripheral blood. Receptor source: a man aged 55 to 70 with active or convalescent COVID-19.

V and J are TRBV5-1 and TRBJ1-2; 7 nucleotides agree with TRBD1. V lost 4 bases to trimming and J lost 6 bases; unmatched junction nucleotides: 9. This CDR3 contains 14 residues. Germline lookup yields CDR1 SGHRS and CDR2 YFSETQ. CDR3 DNA: TGCGCCAGCAGCCGCGGGACAGAACTTGATGGCTACACCTTC. It is translated as CASSRGTELDGYTF.

CDR3 in DNA: TGTGCCAGCAGTTACTCCGCGGGGGCTGGGGCCAACGTCCTGACTTTC. Its protein is CASSYSAGAGANVLTF. The V call is TRBV6-5, the J call TRBJ2-6; TRBD2 matches 7 bases. The CDR3 length is 16 residues. The J segment lost 2 bases and the V segment lost 0 bases, leaving 1 base of the junction unmatched. The germline gives CDR1 MNHEY, CDR2 SVGAGI.

This chain links TRBV3-1 (or the pseudogene TRBV3-2) with TRBJ2-1; 8 positions match TRBD1. Germline V gene data show CDR1 as LGHDT and CDR2 as YNNKEL (reference sequence). Trimming cost V 4 bases and J 7 bases; bases outside gene matches: 6. This CDR3 contains 14 residues. CDR3 DNA: TGTGCCAGCAGCCCCCGACAGGGGTTGAATGAGCAGTTCTTC. Its protein product is CASSPRQGLNEQFF.

The CDR3 region is CASSQEWGEAFF. In DNA form, the CDR3 reads TGTGCCAGCAGCCAAGAATGGGGCGAAGCTTTCTTT. This chain connects TRBV14 to TRBJ1-1, with D possibly TRBD1 on 5 matching bases. Per germline, CDR1 SGHDN and CDR2 FVKESK. The V end lost 0 bases, the J end lost 8 bases, and 7 bases lay between the germline ends. This CDR3 is 12 amino acids long.

The chain joins TRBV7-9 to TRBJ2-7, with 9 bases identical to TRBD1. Trimming cost V 4 bases and J 6 bases; bases outside gene matches: 13. This CDR3 is built from 16 residues. Germline assignment: CDR1 SEHNR and CDR2 FQNEAQ (reference sequence). The chain's CDR3 is CASSSGTGFVKSEQYF. The CDR3 DNA sequence: TGTGCCAGCAGCTCCGGGACAGGGTTTGTTAAAAGCGAGCAGTACTTC.

The chain carries TRBV9 and TRBJ2-2; 8 bases align to TRBD1. With 0 bases clipped from V and 3 bases from J, the junction kept 10 bases outside the gene matches. The length of the CDR3 is 18 residues. The V gene's germline CDR1 is SGDLS and CDR2 YYNGEE. The DNA for the CDR3 is TGTGCCAGCAGCGTAGCTACCTATGGGACAGGTGACACCGGGGAGCTGTTTTTT. Amino acid sequence: CASSVATYGTGDTGELFF.

The J gene is TRBJ2-1, the V gene TRBV11-2, with TRBD2 as a possible D gene (6 bases). V was clipped by 2 bases and J by 1 base, with 9 bases between them. The CDR3 has 15 amino acids. In germline, CDR1 is SGHAT, CDR2 FQNNGV. The CDR3 DNA reads as TGTGCCAGCAGCTTATTGGAGGGGTCCTACAATGAGCAGTTCTTC. The encoded protein is CASSLLEGSYNEQFF.

The chain has TRBV28 and TRBJ1-1; TRBD1 matches 8 bases. This CDR3 is built from 15 residues. Trimming removed 4 bases from V and 1 base from J; junction bases left unmatched: 5. The V gene's germline CDR1 is MDHEN and CDR2 SYDVKM. The CDR3 sequence: CASSSPGTGNTEAFF. The CDR3 bases are TGTGCCAGCAGTTCCCCCGGGACAGGGAACACTGAAGCTTTCTTT. The whole variable domain, remainder taken from reference TRBV28 and TRBJ1-1, is DVKVTQSSRYLVKRTGEKVFLECVQDMDHENMFWYRQDPGLGLRLIYFSYDVKMKEKGDIPEGYSVSREKKERFSLILESASTNQTSMYLCASSSPGTGNTEAFFGQGTRLTVV.

DNA of the CDR3: TGTGCCAGCAGCTTGATAGGGGGCACAGATACGCAGTATTTT. It translates to CASSLIGGTDTQYF. This chain links TRBV7-2 with TRBJ2-3, with D possibly being TRBD1 (5 bases). Looked up from germline, CDR1 is SGHTA and CDR2 is FQGNSA. Trimming cost V 3 bases and J 1 base, with 8 bases left between them. CDR3 length equals 14 residues.

In its sample, this clone was seen a few times. The chain combines TRBV28 with TRBJ1-2, with 12 bases lining up with TRBD1. Trimming at V came to 5 bases and at J to 8 bases, leaving 12 bases not matched to a gene. Germline CDR1 reads MDHEN; CDR2 reads SYDVKM. This CDR3 has 16 amino acids. CDR3 loop: CASSEGAGTGGGGYTF. The CDR3 region has the DNA TGTGCCAGCAGTGAAGGTGCGGGGACAGGGGGCGGCGGCTACACCTTC.

This sequence joins TRBV30 and TRBJ1-4; possible D gene TRBD1, 5 bases. Germline V lookup: CDR1 GTSNPN, CDR2 SVGIG (reference sequence). The length of the CDR3 is 14 residues. Trimming shortened V by 0 bases and J by 10 bases, and 15 bases separated the two germline ends. The CDR3 reads CAWSVARVSGKLFF. CDR3 DNA: TGTGCCTGGAGTGTGGCCAGGGTTAGCGGAAAACTGTTTTTT.

The chain recombines TRBV6-5 with TRBJ1-1; 9 positions match TRBD1. The CDR3 loop spans 15 amino acids. Germline assignment: CDR1 MNHEY and CDR2 SVGAGI. V trimming: 6 bases; J trimming: 5 bases; junction bases outside the gene matches: 10. CDR3 nucleotides: TGTGCCAGCAGGTTCGGGACAGGGATATGGACTGAAGCTTTCTTT. It translates to CASRFGTGIWTEAFF.

The CDR3 sequence: CSVYRGNAEAFF. CDR3 in DNA: TGCAGCGTTTACCGGGGGAATGCTGAAGCTTTCTTT. V usage is TRBV29-1 and J usage is TRBJ1-1; a weak D match, TRBD1 (5 bases). Germline CDR1 is SQVTM and CDR2 is ANQGSEA. The length of the CDR3 is 12 residues. V lost 5 bases and J 6 bases, leaving 13 bases between the germline ends.

The chain is built from TRBV5-1 and TRBJ2-1; perhaps TRBD2 as D (6 bases). Looked up from germline, CDR1 is SGHRS and CDR2 is YFSETQ. This CDR3 has 14 residues. The V and J ends lost 5 bases and 5 bases respectively, with 14 bases between them. DNA of the CDR3: TGCGCCAGCAGACCGGGAGTGGCCAACAATGAGCAGTTCTTC. Its translation is CASRPGVANNEQFF. The entire variable domain, with the rest obtained from reference TRBV5-1 and TRBJ2-1, is as follows: KAGVTQTPRYLIKTRGQQVTLSCSPISGHRSVSWYQQTPGQGLQFLFEYFSETQRNKGNFPGRFSGRQFSNSRSEMNVSTLELGDSALYLCASRPGVANNEQFFGPGTRLTVL.

J is TRBJ1-6 and V is TRBV3-1 (or the pseudogene TRBV3-2); a weak D match, TRBD1 (6 bases). Germline V lookup: CDR1 LGHDT, CDR2 YNNKEL (reference sequence). V was clipped by 4 bases and J by 9 bases, with 22 bases between them. This CDR3 is 17 amino acids long. This CDR3 is CASSPARERGGGSPLHF. The CDR3 DNA is TGTGCCAGCAGCCCTGCCCGGGAACGGGGAGGGGGTTCACCCCTCCACTTT.